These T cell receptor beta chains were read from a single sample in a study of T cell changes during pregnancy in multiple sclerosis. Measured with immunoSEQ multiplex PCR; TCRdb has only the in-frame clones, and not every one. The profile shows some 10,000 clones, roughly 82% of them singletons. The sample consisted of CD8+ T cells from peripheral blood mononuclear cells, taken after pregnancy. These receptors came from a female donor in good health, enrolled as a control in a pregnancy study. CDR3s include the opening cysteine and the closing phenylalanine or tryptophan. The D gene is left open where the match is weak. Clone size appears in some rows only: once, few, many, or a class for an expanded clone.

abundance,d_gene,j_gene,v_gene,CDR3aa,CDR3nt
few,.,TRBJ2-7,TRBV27,CASSFTSSSYEQYF,TGTGCCAGCAGTTTCACATCCAGCTCCTACGAGCAGTACTTC
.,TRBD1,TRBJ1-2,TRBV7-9,CASSRGTEYGYTF,TGTGCCAGCAGCCGGGGGACAGAATATGGCTACACCTTC
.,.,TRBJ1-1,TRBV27,CASSLVQGSTEAFF,TGTGCCAGCAGTTTAGTACAGGGAAGCACTGAAGCTTTCTTT
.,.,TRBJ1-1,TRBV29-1,CSVDISMNTEAFF,TGCAGCGTTGACATTTCCATGAACACTGAAGCTTTCTTT
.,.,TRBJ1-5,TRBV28,CASASAQPQHF,TGTGCCAGCGCCTCCGCGCAGCCCCAGCATTTT
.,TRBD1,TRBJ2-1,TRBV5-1,CASSFLPGTGSRLEQFF,TGCGCCAGCAGCTTCCTACCCGGGACAGGGTCTCGGTTGGAGCAGTTCTTC
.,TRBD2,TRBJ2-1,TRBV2,CASSGELAGVIYEQFF,TGTGCCAGCAGCGGCGAACTAGCGGGAGTTATATATGAGCAGTTCTTC
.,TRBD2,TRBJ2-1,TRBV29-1,CSVEDPAGVRNEQFF,TGCAGCGTTGAAGACCCAGCGGGAGTAAGGAATGAGCAGTTCTTC
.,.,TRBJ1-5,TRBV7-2,CASSLARGTIFGALYSNQPQHF,TGTGCCAGCAGCTTAGCCCGGGGGACTATTTTTGGGGCCCTTTATAGCAATCAGCCCCAGCATTTT
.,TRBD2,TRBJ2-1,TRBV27,CASSLGTSGNEQFF,TGTGCCAGCAGCTTAGGGACTAGCGGGAATGAGCAGTTCTTC
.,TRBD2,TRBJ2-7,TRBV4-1,CASSPPQREGLYEQYF,TGCGCCAGCAGCCCCCCTCAGCGGGAGGGCCTCTACGAGCAGTACTTC
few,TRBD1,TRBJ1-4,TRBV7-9,CASSDTGALREKLFF,TGTGCCAGCAGCGACACAGGGGCCTTGAGAGAAAAACTGTTTTTT
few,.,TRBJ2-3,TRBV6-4,CASSGGTSVDTQYF,TGTGCCAGCAGTGGAGGGACTTCAGTAGATACGCAGTATTTT
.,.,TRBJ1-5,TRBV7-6,CASSLFRGDQPQHF,TGTGCCAGCAGCTTATTTCGGGGGGATCAGCCCCAGCATTTT
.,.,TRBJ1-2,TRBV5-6,CASSLGEAEVYGYTF,TGTGCCAGCAGCTTAGGGGAGGCGGAGGTCTATGGCTACACCTTC
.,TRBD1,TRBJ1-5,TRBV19,CATVDRASNQPQHF,TGTGCCACCGTGGACAGGGCGAGCAATCAGCCCCAGCATTTT
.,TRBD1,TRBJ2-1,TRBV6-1,CASSESPEGAHNEQFF,TGTGCCAGCAGTGAATCCCCAGAGGGGGCCCACAATGAGCAGTTCTTC
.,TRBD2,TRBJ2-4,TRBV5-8,CASNTGGLENIQYF,TGTGCCAGCAACACCGGGGGGTTGGAAAACATTCAGTACTTC
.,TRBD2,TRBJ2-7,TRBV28,CASSRGGAPYEQYF,TGTGCCAGCAGCCGGGGGGGAGCGCCCTACGAGCAGTACTTC
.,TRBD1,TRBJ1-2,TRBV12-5,CASGSTGTGEVGYTF,TGTGCTAGTGGTTCGACCGGGACAGGGGAGGTGGGCTACACCTTC
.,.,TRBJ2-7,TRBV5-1,CASRPTYEQYF,TGCGCCAGCAGACCTACCTACGAGCAGTACTTC
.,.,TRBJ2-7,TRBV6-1,CASTDRGLGGGEQYF,TGTGCCAGCACCGATCGGGGGTTAGGAGGAGGCGAGCAGTACTTC
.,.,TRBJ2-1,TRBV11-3,CASSPVAVGSYNEQFF,TGTGCCAGCAGCCCGGTAGCGGTGGGCTCCTACAATGAGCAGTTCTTC
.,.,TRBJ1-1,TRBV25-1,CASNAGWGEAFF,TGTGCCAGCAATGCAGGGTGGGGTGAAGCTTTCTTT
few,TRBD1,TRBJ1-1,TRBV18,CASSPDRVGTEAFF,TGTGCCAGCTCACCGGACAGGGTAGGCACTGAAGCTTTCTTT
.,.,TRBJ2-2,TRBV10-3,CAISEGAGGRGGELFF,TGTGCCATCAGTGAGGGGGCAGGGGGGCGCGGCGGGGAGCTGTTTTTT
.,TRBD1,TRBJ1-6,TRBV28,CASSPTGTGDNSPLHF,TGTGCCAGCAGTCCTACCGGGACAGGGGATAATTCACCCCTCCACTTT
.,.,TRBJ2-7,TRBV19,CASSTWGGQSYEQYF,TGTGCCAGTAGTACCTGGGGGGGCCAATCCTACGAGCAGTACTTC
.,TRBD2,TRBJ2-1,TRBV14,CASSQPEASGSSYNEQFF,TGTGCCAGCAGCCAACCCGAGGCTAGCGGGAGCTCCTACAATGAGCAGTTCTTC
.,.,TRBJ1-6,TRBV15,CATSREGSSSYNSPLHF,TGTGCCACCAGCAGAGAGGGCAGTTCTTCCTATAATTCACCCCTCCACTTT
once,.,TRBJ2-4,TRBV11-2,CASSQGLAKNIQYF,TGTGCCAGCAGCCAGGGACTAGCCAAAAACATTCAGTACTTC
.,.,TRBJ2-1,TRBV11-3,CASRDEGGPGNEQFF,TGTGCCAGCAGAGATGAGGGGGGGCCTGGCAATGAGCAGTTCTTC
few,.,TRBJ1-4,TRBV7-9,CASSSLAHGTNEKLFF,TGTGCCAGCAGCTCCCTCGCACACGGGACTAATGAAAAACTGTTTTTT
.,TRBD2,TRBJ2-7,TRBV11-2,CASSLSLAYYEQYF,TGTGCCAGCAGCCTCTCACTAGCGTACTACGAGCAGTACTTC
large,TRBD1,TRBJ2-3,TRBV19,CASSTWTGRDTQYF,TGTGCCAGTAGTACTTGGACAGGGAGAGATACGCAGTATTTT
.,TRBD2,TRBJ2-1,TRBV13,CASSTGLADRDSSYNEQFF,TGTGCCAGCAGCACAGGACTAGCGGACCGAGATAGCTCCTACAATGAGCAGTTCTTC
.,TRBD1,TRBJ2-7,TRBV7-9,CASSSTTGAPEQYF,TGTGCCAGCAGCTCCACTACAGGGGCACCTGAGCAGTACTTC
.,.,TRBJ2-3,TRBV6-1,CASSEKGGGADTQYF,TGTGCCAGCAGTGAAAAGGGGGGGGGTGCAGATACGCAGTATTTT
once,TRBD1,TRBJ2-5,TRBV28,CASSPTGGGETQYF,TGTGCCAGCAGTCCAACAGGGGGAGGAGAGACCCAGTACTTC
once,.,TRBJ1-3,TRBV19,CASSITDGNTIYF,TGTGCCAGTAGTATCACAGATGGAAACACCATATATTTT
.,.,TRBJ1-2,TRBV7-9,CASSYTGHAYGYTF,TGTGCCAGCAGCTATACCGGACACGCTTATGGCTACACCTTC
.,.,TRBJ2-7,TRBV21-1,CASSKGAGTDSYEQYF,TGTGCCAGCAGCAAAGGAGCTGGGACAGACTCCTACGAGCAGTACTTC
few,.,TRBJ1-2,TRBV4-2,CASSQGAGQGYGYTF,TGTGCCAGCAGCCAAGGTGCAGGGCAGGGCTATGGCTACACCTTC
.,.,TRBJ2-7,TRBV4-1,CASSQVSGVGYEQYF,TGCGCCAGCAGCCAAGTGTCGGGAGTAGGCTACGAGCAGTACTTC
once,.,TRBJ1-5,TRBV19,CASSILQGQPQHF,TGTGCCAGTAGTATCCTACAGGGTCAGCCCCAGCATTTT
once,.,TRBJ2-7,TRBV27,CASSTGLSSYEQYF,TGTGCCAGCAGTACGGGACTTAGCTCCTACGAGCAGTACTTC
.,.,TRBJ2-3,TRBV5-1,CASSWVQGRGGKDTQYF,TGCGCCAGCAGCTGGGTCCAAGGACGGGGTGGGAAAGATACGCAGTATTTT